This T cell receptor beta chain was found in a study of cytomegalovirus exposure and HLA in healthy donors. Study at large: Among the approximately 400 genotyped donors, around 85% were placed in the Caucasian-associated ancestry cluster.

Comment on this clone: Its specificity is unknown. An end of the junction differs from the germline gene, which may be a read error.

Findings of the study overall: Beyond CMV serostatus, there was no information to go on about immune exposure.

A multiplex PCR was run with 60 Vbeta primers and 13 Jbeta primers. Assay used: immunoSEQ multiplex PCR; TCRdb lists only in-frame clones, some missing. The table lists about 160,000 clones, approximately 79% of them singletons. The CDR3 has 12 amino acids. Germline CDR1 is SEHNR and CDR2 is FQNEAQ (reference sequence). The sequence was obtained from a man in his fifties or sixties in good health and CMV-seronegative. Material: PBMCs. The rearrangement joins TRBV7-9 to TRBJ1-2; 8 bases agree with TRBD1. The CDR3 DNA reads as TGTTCCAGCAGCTCGACAGGGGAGGGCTACACCTTC. Its translation is CSSSSTGEGYTF. Drawing the rest from reference TRBV7-9 and TRBJ1-2, the complete variable domain is DTGVSQNPRHKITKRGQNVTFRCDPISEHNRLYWYRQTLGQGPEFLTYFQNEAQLEKSRLLSDRFSAERPKGSFSTLEIQRTEQGDSAMYLCSSSSTGEGYTFGSGTRLTVV.